One and the same sample provided the 10 T cell receptor beta chains below, sequenced in a study of neurological immune-mediated disorders. Time point here: technical triplicate 1. TCRdb re-analysed the 5' RACE reads in MiXCR, keeping a single row per CDR3 protein. The sample holds more than 20,000 distinct CDR3 sequences; roughly an eighth are singletons and the top ten take less than 5.5%. Sequencing was done on a sample of CD4+ T cells from blood. The receptor source for this set is a female donor with HTLV-1-associated myelopathy (HAM/TSP).

This clonotype is medium-sized. This chain uses TRBV20-1 with TRBJ2-3; perhaps TRBD1 as D (5 bases). Germline CDR1 is DFQATT and CDR2 is SNEGSKA (reference sequence). The CDR3 has 12 residues. V was pared by 3 bases and J by 5 bases, with 9 bases between. The CDR3: CSARGQGDTQYF. The CDR3 nucleotides read TGCAGTGCTAGGGGCCAGGGAGATACGCAGTATTTT.

This clonotype was counted at least ten times. The rearrangement joins TRBV20-1 to TRBJ2-7, with 7 bases aligning to TRBD1. CDR1 is DFQATT, CDR2 SNEGSKA, per germline (reference sequence). CDR3 size: 14 residues. With V trimmed by 4 bases and J by 2 bases, 8 bases remained unmatched. In nucleotides, the CDR3 is TGCAGTGCTAACACCGGGACAGATCCCTACGAGCAGTACTTC. It specifies CSANTGTDPYEQYF.

This chain uses TRBV28 with TRBJ1-5; the D gene is possibly TRBD1 (5 bases). Trimming cost V 9 bases and J 7 bases, with 16 bases left between them. CDR1 and CDR2 (germline): MDHEN, SYDVKM. The CDR3 contains 13 residues. The CDR3 sequence: CASTVGAVQPQHF. The CDR3 DNA is TGTGCCAGTACCGTCGGGGCGGTCCAGCCCCAGCATTTT.

The table lists this clonotype with many counts. This sequence joins TRBV7-2 and TRBJ2-3, with 9 bases that match TRBD2. CDR3 size: 16 residues. Trimming cost V 1 base and J 6 bases; bases outside gene matches: 8. Germline CDR1 SGHTA, CDR2 FQGNSA. DNA for the CDR3: TGTGCCAGCAGCTTAGACGGTGCGGGGGGGCTGGATACGCAGTATTTT. Translating gives CASSLDGAGGLDTQYF.

The CDR3 nucleotides are TGTGCCACCACAGGGACTAGCAGCTACAATGAGCAGTTCTTC. Translation: CATTGTSSYNEQFF. V and J are TRBV2 and TRBJ2-1; TRBD2 agrees at 9 bases. The germline V gene has CDR1 SNHLY and CDR2 FYNNEI. This CDR3 comprises 14 residues. Trimming removed 10 bases from V and 3 bases from J; junction bases left unmatched: 7.

Within the sample, this clonotype is medium-sized (0.01 to 0.1%). The chain employs TRBV3-1 and TRBJ2-7; D gene ambiguous. Trimming stripped 3 bases from V and 3 bases from J, with 3 bases between. The CDR3 is 11 amino acids. Looked up from germline, CDR1 is LGHDT and CDR2 is YNNKEL (reference sequence). The CDR3 DNA sequence: TGTGCCAGCAGCCACCACTACGAGCAGTACTTC. Amino acids: CASSHHYEQYF.

This clonotype has ten or more counts. This chain joins TRBV2 and TRBJ1-1; D unclear. The germline gives CDR1 SNHLY, CDR2 FYNNEI. V was shortened by 8 bases and J by 6 bases, with 10 bases between the two germline ends. This CDR3 has 11 amino acids. DNA for the CDR3: TGTGCCAGCGAAAACCCGTCTGAAGCTTTCTTT. It is translated as CASENPSEAFF.

This clonotype was seen many times. The chain recombines TRBV7-8 with TRBJ2-7, with D possibly being TRBD1 (5 bases). Between the trimmed V and J ends, which lost 1 base and 1 base, there was a span of 5 bases. The CDR3 is 13 residues long. In germline, CDR1 is SGHVS, CDR2 FQNEAQ. The CDR3 spells CASSLDRSYEQYF. Written as DNA, the CDR3 is TGTGCCAGCAGCTTAGACAGGTCCTACGAGCAGTACTTC.

This clonotype was seen at least ten times. This rearrangement joins TRBV6-6 to TRBJ2-3; 13 bases line up with TRBD2. The CDR3 has 17 residues. V gave up 1 base and J gave up 5 bases; unmatched junction bases: 6. Looked up from germline, CDR1 is MNHNY and CDR2 is SVGAGI (reference sequence). The CDR3 is CASSYFTSGGAEDTQYF. The CDR3 DNA reads TGTGCCAGCAGTTACTTTACTAGCGGGGGGGCCGAAGATACGCAGTATTTT.

This clonotype was counted many times. The J gene is TRBJ2-7, the V gene TRBV6-2 or TRBV6-3; 8 positions match TRBD1. The CDR3 extends over 15 amino acids. Trimming at V came to 5 bases and at J to 1 base, leaving 7 bases not matched to a gene. Per germline, CDR1 MNHEY and CDR2 SVGEGT. CDR3: CASSGGQGRSYEQYF. For the CDR3, the DNA is TGTGCCAGCAGTGGAGGACAGGGAAGGTCCTACGAGCAGTACTTC.